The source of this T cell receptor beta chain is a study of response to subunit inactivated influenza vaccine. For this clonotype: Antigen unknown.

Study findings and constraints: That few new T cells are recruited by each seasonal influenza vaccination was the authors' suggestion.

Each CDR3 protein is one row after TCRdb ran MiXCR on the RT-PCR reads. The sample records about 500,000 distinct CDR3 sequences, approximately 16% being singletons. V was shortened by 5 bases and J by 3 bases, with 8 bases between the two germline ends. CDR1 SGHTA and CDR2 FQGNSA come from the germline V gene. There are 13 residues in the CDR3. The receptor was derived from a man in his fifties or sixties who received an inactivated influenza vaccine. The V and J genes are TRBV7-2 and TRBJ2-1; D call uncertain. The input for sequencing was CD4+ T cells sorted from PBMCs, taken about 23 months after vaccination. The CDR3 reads CASSPRVYNEQFF. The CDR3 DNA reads TGTGCCAGCAGCCCCCGGGTCTACAATGAGCAGTTCTTC.